These T cell receptor beta chains were read from a single sample in a study of blood T cells in healthy people across ages. TCRdb reprocessed the 5' RACE reads via MiXCR and lists one record per CDR3 protein. The sample consists of hundreds of thousands of distinct CDR3 sequences, around 20% of them appearing once. Input material: blood. These receptor sequences come from a man in his sixties or seventies in good health. CDR3s include the opening cysteine and the closing phenylalanine or tryptophan. Each record gives: D gene, J gene, clone size, V gene, CDR3 protein. D genes are given only for firm matches. The size of a clone is reported for some rows only, either as once, few or many, or as a class for expanded clones.

D gene: .
J gene: TRBJ1-1
clone size: .
V gene: TRBV6-4
CDR3 protein: CASIGRASMNTEAFF

D gene: TRBD1
J gene: TRBJ1-4
clone size: few
V gene: TRBV10-3
CDR3 protein: CAISEGQGPEKLFF

D gene: TRBD1
J gene: TRBJ2-5
clone size: few
V gene: TRBV20-1
CDR3 protein: CSASPQGGETQYF

D gene: TRBD2
J gene: TRBJ2-7
clone size: .
V gene: TRBV2
CDR3 protein: CASSEIPAGGSSQGQYF

D gene: .
J gene: TRBJ2-7
clone size: .
V gene: TRBV21-1
CDR3 protein: CASSKEGGVYEQYF

D gene: TRBD2
J gene: .
clone size: .
V gene: TRBV27
CDR3 protein: CASSPTTSGRGNEQFF

D gene: .
J gene: TRBJ2-2
clone size: .
V gene: TRBV5-1
CDR3 protein: CASSDLTGELFF

D gene: TRBD1
J gene: TRBJ1-2
clone size: .
V gene: TRBV7-2
CDR3 protein: CASSLDGTGGSYGYTF

D gene: .
J gene: TRBJ2-5
clone size: few
V gene: TRBV13
CDR3 protein: CASSLDLIGEQLF

D gene: .
J gene: TRBJ1-1
clone size: .
V gene: TRBV7-3
CDR3 protein: CASIVRNFLRDTEAFF

D gene: .
J gene: TRBJ2-5
clone size: .
V gene: TRBV12-3/TRBV12-4
CDR3 protein: CASSFAGDEFF

D gene: .
J gene: TRBJ2-5
clone size: .
V gene: TRBV5-4
CDR3 protein: CASSSPGYNILQETQYF

D gene: TRBD2
J gene: TRBJ2-1
clone size: .
V gene: TRBV20-1
CDR3 protein: CSASPLAGGGSSYNEQFF

D gene: .
J gene: TRBJ1-1
clone size: .
V gene: TRBV12-3/TRBV12-4
CDR3 protein: CASSFGAAMNTEAFF

D gene: TRBD1
J gene: TRBJ1-2
clone size: .
V gene: TRBV10-3
CDR3 protein: CAISEREGGQTHYGYTF

D gene: TRBD1
J gene: .
clone size: .
V gene: TRBV12-3/TRBV12-4
CDR3 protein: CASSYGQGGEQYF

D gene: TRBD2
J gene: TRBJ2-7
clone size: .
V gene: TRBV12-3/TRBV12-4
CDR3 protein: CASPPSPSGQLFGGYEQYF

D gene: .
J gene: TRBJ2-5
clone size: many
V gene: TRBV5-6
CDR3 protein: CASSLNGLETQYF

D gene: .
J gene: TRBJ2-5
clone size: .
V gene: TRBV5-1
CDR3 protein: CASSLSGLAGGETQYF

D gene: .
J gene: TRBJ1-1
clone size: .
V gene: TRBV5-1
CDR3 protein: CASSLEFNTEAFF

D gene: .
J gene: TRBJ2-3
clone size: .
V gene: TRBV20-1
CDR3 protein: CSARESHTQYF

D gene: .
J gene: TRBJ2-7
clone size: .
V gene: TRBV28
CDR3 protein: CASSLLGPPYEQYF

D gene: TRBD2
J gene: .
clone size: .
V gene: TRBV29-1
CDR3 protein: CSVDLAGGPSEQYF

D gene: TRBD2
J gene: TRBJ2-7
clone size: .
V gene: TRBV7-2
CDR3 protein: CASSLTSGDTIFSYEQYF

D gene: .
J gene: TRBJ2-7
clone size: .
V gene: TRBV11-2
CDR3 protein: CASSLVQRASYEQYF